This record concerns one T cell receptor beta chain sequence. Its antigen remains undetermined. Base qualities are not provided; no much larger clone lies one nucleotide away. These data belong to a study of blood T cells in healthy people across ages (dated by TCRdb to the mid-2010s). Background for the entire study: In model experiments, template switching captured about one uniquely barcoded TCR beta cDNA molecule for every two T cells. The study measured age-related changes in TCR beta repertoire diversity using deep sequencing normalized with unique cDNA molecular identifiers. Donors were grouped into four age groups: young (average about 15 years), middle-aged (over 35), aged (roughly 67) and long-lived (about 89). Two additional independent replicas of 1 million unique cDNA reads from the same blood draw were analyzed for two donors (one aged 18 to 29 and one aged 80 or older). The full study reports these points: A strong correlation was found between observed TCR beta diversity and the percentage of naive T cells measured by flow cytometry. Compared with the aged group, the long-lived group had more naive CD4+ T cells, fewer expanded clones and increased TCR diversity, suggesting age selection. As age increased, observed TCR beta diversity per million T cells dropped in a roughly linear way, and a significant reduction was already evident by age 40. Total diversity estimates from one million sequenced T cells were considered lower bounds and underestimates. Because the CMV infection status of the donors was unknown, age-related changes in expanded clonotypes may potentially have been confounded. Conclusive comparison of naive and antigen-experienced compartments was prevented by the profiling of bulk unsorted PBMCs.

The germline V gene sets CDR1 to SGHRS and CDR2 to YFSETQ. From the cysteine up to the phenylalanine, the CDR3 has a length of 16 residues. Of all the DNA, just the CDR3 is kept, 48 bases in frame from base 1. The junction shows trimming of 3 bases on V and 2 bases on J, plus 17 bases between the germline ends. Library generation was performed with 5' RACE. TCRdb records Illumina HiSeq 2500 as the sequencer. A second PCR of about 7 to 12 cycles was performed with a sample-barcoded 5' primer and a J-beta primer mix. A unique molecular identifier was introduced onto each TCR beta cDNA molecule by a template-switch 5' adaptor carrying 12 random nucleotides. Each sample yielded at least 3 million CDR3-containing paired-end reads. The Mint cDNA synthesis kit, primed by a TRBC-specific oligonucleotide, was used to synthesize first-strand cDNA from all RNA. Following uracil-DNA glycosylase treatment, all cDNA underwent a first 18-cycle PCR with the universal primers M1SS and BC2_uni_R. As for the authors' bioinformatics: Normalization of each sample was performed by random selection of 1 million high-quality reads, each carrying a distinct molecular identifier. Reads sharing molecular identifiers were discarded rather than binned into consensus sequences. MiTCR, run with a Q25 quality threshold and the strictest error-elimination algorithm, handled CDR3 identification, clonotype clustering and error correction. A nonparametric unseen species model with Euler transformation was used to estimate a lower bound on total TCR beta diversity. TCRdb reran the public reads through fastp at Q25 and MiXCR, keeping productive beta chains. Rows with one shared CDR3 protein collapse into an entry with the most common genes and DNA. The V and J calls and clone size come from TCRdb's table, not from the authors' own analysis. A total of roughly 560,000 distinct CDR3 sequences appear in this sample, approximately 25% of them only once. The ten largest clones represent around 10% of the sample.

The donors were roughly 40 Caucasian individuals from Russia, aged 6 to 90 years, who were systemically healthy. Each donor gave 8 to 10 milliliters of peripheral blood, drawn into EDTA-treated Vacutainer tubes. PBMCs were isolated by Ficoll-Paque density-gradient centrifugation, with at least 6 million obtained per sample. Trizol reagent was used to extract total RNA from the PBMCs, yielding at least 6 micrograms per sample. Naive CD45RAhigh/CD27high T cell percentages were measured by flow cytometry on a PBMC aliquot from every donor. These same records also appear under a second study, on T cells of mothers and their children. From that second study: Nine systemically healthy Caucasian individuals, comprising three mothers and their six children, were included as donors. cDNA synthesis used all of the extracted RNA, with approximately 1.6 ug of RNA in each 15 ul reaction. In the second PCR, the M1S primer introduced both the sample barcodes and 2-4 random nucleotides. Over 8.5 million TCR beta CDR3 reads came from each mother, compared with roughly 2.8 million reads from each child. Thymic selection similarly shapes TCR recombination output in related and unrelated pairs, with minor effect from inherited differences. Normalized repertoire overlap was always found to be slightly, but never significantly, higher in related mother-child pairs than in unrelated mother-child pairs. Persistent microchimeric T cell clones were not detected, at a sensitivity of around 100 clones per million clonotypes. Deep NGS was used in the study to compare the TCR beta repertoires of mothers and children and to look for features that separate related mother-child pairs from unrelated individuals. On average, the children were roughly 12 +/- 4 years old, while the mothers were about 38 +/- 4 years old. Libraries were sequenced on Illumina HiSeq 2000 with 100+100 nt paired-end reads after adapter ligation with NEBNext reagents. To prevent cross-contamination, the mother and child libraries were prepared one month apart and sequenced in separate runs. Each donor had between roughly 450,000 and 2,300,000 distinct TCR beta clonotypes identified. Naive TCR beta clonotypes were estimated from low-frequency clonotypes matched to each donor's FACS-determined naive share, without sorting.

Material: blood. Recombination joined TRBV5-1 with TRBJ2-5, with no confident D gene call. The origin of this receptor is a boy aged 10-17 years in good health. The DNA reads TGCGCCAGCAGCTACTACAGAGAAAGGGCACAAGAGACCCAGTACTTC. It specifies CASSYYRERAQETQYF.